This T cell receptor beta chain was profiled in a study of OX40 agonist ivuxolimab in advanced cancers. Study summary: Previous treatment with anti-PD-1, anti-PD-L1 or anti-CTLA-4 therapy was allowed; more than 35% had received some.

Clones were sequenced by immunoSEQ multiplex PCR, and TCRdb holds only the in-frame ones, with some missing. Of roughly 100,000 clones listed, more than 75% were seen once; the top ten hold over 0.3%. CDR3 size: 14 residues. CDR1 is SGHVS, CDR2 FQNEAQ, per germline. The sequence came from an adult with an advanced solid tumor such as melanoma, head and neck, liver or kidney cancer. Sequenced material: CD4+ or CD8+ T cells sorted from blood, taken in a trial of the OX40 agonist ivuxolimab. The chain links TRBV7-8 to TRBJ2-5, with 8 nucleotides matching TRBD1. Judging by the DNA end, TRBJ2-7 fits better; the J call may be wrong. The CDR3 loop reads CASSLGQVSYEQYF. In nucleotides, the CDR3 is TGTGCCAGCAGCTTGGGACAGGTCTCCTACGAGCAGTACTTC.